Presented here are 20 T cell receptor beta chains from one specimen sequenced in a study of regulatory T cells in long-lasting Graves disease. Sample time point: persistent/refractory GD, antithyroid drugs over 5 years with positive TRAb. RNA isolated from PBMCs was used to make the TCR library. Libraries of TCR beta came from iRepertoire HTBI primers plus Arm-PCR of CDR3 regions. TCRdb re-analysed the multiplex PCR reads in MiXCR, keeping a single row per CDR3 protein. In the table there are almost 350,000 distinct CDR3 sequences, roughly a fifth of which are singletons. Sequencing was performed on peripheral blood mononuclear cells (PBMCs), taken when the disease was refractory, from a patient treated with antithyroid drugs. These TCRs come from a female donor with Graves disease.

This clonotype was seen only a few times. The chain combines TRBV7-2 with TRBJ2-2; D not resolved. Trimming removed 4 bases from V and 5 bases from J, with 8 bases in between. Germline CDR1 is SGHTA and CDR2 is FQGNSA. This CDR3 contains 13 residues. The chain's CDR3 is CASSSFTTGELFF. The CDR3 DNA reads TGTGCCAGCAGCTCCTTTACTACCGGGGAGCTGTTTTTT. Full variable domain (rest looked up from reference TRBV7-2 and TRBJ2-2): GAGVSQSPSNKVTEKGKDVELRCDPISGHTALYWYRQSLGQGLEFLIYFQGNSAPDKSGLPSDRFSAERTGGSVSTLTIQRTQQEDSAVYLCASSSFTTGELFFGEGSRLTVL.

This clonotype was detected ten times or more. In DNA, the CDR3 is TGTGCCAGCAGCCTGGGGGATTCACCCCTCCACTTT. Its protein is CASSLGDSPLHF. The chain joins TRBV3-1 to TRBJ1-6; a possible D gene is TRBD1 (5 bases). The CDR3 sequence is 12 residues long. Deletions cut 4 bases from V and 8 bases from J, with 6 bases between. Germline CDR1 and CDR2: LGHDT and YNNKEL (reference sequence).

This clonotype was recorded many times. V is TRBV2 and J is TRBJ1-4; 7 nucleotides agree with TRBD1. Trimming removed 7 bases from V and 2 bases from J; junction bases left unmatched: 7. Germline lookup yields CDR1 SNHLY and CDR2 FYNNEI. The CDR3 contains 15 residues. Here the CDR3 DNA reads TGTGCCAGCAACTACTTGGGACAGACTAATGAAAAACTGTTTTTT. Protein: CASNYLGQTNEKLFF.

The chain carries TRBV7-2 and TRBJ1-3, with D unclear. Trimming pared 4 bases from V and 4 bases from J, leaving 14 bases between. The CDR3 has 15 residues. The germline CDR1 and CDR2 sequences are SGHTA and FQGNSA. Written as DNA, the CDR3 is TGTGCCAGCAGCTCCCTCGGGGTTGCGGGAAACACCATATATTTT. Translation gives CASSSLGVAGNTIYF.

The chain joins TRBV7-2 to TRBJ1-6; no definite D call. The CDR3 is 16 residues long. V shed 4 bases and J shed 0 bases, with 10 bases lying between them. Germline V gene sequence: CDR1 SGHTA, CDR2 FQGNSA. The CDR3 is CASSSDALSYNSPLHF. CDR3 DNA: TGTGCCAGCAGCTCTGACGCCCTCTCCTATAATTCACCCCTCCACTTT.

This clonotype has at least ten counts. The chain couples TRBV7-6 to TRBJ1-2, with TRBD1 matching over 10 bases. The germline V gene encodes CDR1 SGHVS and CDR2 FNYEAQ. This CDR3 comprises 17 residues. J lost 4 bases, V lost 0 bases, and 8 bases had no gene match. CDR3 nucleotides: TGTGCCAGCAGCTTAGCACCCCCGACAGGGGGCGGCTATGGCTACACCTTC. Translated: CASSLAPPTGGGYGYTF. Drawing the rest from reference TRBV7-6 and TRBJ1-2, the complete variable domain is GAGVSQSPRYKVTKRGQDVALRCDPISGHVSLYWYRQALGQGPEFLTYFNYEAQQDKSGLPNDRFSAERPEGSISTLTIQRTEQRDSAMYRCASSLAPPTGGGYGYTFGSGTRLTVV.

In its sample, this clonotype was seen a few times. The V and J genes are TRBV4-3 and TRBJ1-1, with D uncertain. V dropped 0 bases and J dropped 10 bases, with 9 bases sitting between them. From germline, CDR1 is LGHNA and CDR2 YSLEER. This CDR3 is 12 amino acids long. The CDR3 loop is CASSQEGGRAFF. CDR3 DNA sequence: TGCGCCAGCAGCCAAGAAGGAGGCAGAGCTTTCTTT.

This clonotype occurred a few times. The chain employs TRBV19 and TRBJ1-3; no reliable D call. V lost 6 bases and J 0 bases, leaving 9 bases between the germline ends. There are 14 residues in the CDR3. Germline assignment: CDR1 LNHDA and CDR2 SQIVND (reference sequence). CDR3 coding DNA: TGTGCCAGTAGGACCGGAGGCTCTGGAAACACCATATATTTT. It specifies CASRTGGSGNTIYF.

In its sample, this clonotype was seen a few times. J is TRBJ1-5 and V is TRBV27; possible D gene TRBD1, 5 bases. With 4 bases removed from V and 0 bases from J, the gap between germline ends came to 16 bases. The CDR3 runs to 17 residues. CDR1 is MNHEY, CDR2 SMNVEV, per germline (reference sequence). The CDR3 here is CASSSTGGPYSNQPQHF. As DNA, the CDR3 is TGTGCCAGCAGTTCCACAGGAGGTCCATATAGCAATCAGCCCCAGCATTTT.

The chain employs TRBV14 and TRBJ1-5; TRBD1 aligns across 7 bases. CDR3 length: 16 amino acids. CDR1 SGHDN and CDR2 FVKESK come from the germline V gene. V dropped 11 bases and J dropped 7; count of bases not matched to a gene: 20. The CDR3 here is CAPHPRGGYGRQPQHF. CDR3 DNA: TGTGCCCCCCACCCCAGGGGGGGTTACGGCAGACAGCCCCAGCATTTT.

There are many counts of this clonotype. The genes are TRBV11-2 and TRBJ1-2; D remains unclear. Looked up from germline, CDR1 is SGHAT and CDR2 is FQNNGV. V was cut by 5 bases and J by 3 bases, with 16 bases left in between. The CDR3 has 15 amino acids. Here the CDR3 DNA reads TGTGCCAGCAGCCCCATCGCTACAGAGGACTATGGCTACACCTTC. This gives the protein CASSPIATEDYGYTF.

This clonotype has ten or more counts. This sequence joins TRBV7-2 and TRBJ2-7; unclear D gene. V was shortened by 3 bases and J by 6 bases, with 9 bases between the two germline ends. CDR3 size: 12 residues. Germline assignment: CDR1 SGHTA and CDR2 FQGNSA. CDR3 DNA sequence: TGTGCCAGCAGCTTGGTGGTTGGCGAGCAGTACTTC. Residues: CASSLVVGEQYF.

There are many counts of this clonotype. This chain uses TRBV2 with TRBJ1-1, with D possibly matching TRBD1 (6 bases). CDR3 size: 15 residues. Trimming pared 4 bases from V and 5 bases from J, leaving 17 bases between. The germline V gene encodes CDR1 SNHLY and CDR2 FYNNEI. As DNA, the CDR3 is TGTGCCAGCAGTGTCCTGGACAGCGGCTTGACTGAAGCTTTCTTT. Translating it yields CASSVLDSGLTEAFF.

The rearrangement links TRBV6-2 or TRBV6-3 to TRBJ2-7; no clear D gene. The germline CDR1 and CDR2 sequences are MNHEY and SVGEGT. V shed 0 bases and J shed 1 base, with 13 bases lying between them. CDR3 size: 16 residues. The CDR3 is CASSYSSSFGSYEQYF. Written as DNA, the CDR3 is TGTGCCAGCAGTTACTCAAGTAGCTTCGGGTCCTACGAGCAGTACTTC.

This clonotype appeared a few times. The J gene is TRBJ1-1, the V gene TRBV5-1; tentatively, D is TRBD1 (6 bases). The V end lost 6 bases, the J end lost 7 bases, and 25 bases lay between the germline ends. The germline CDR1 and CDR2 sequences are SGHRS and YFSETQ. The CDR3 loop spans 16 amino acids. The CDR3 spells CASNPYFRGGAYEAFF. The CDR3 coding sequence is TGCGCCAGCAACCCCTACTTTCGTGGGGGGGCGTATGAAGCTTTCTTT.

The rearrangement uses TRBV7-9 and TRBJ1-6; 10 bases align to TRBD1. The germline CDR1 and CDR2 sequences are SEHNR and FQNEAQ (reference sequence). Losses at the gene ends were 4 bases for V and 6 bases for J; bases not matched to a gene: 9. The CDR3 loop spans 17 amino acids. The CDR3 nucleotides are TGTGCCAGCAGCTCATATAGGGACAGGGGCCGTAATTCACCCCTCCACTTT. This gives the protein CASSSYRDRGRNSPLHF.

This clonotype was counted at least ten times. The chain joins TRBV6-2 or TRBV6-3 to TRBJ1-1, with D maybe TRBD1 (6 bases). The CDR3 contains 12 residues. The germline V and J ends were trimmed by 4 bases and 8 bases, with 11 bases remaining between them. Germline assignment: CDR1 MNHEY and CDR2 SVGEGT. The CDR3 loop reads CASSSSDREAFF. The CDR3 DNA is TGTGCCAGCAGTTCTAGCGACAGGGAAGCTTTCTTT.

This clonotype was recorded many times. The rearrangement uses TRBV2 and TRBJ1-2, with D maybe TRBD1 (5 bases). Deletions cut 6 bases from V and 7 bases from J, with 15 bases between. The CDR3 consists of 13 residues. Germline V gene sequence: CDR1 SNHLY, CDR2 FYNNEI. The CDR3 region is CASSATQGRGYTF. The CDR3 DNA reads TGTGCCAGCAGCGCAACCCAGGGCCGTGGCTACACCTTC. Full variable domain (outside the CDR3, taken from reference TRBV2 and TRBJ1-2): EPEVTQTPSHQVTQMGQEVILRCVPISNHLYFYWYRQILGQKVEFLVSFYNNEISEKSEIFDDQFSVERPDGSNFTLKIRSTKLEDSAMYFCASSATQGRGYTFGSGTRLTVV.

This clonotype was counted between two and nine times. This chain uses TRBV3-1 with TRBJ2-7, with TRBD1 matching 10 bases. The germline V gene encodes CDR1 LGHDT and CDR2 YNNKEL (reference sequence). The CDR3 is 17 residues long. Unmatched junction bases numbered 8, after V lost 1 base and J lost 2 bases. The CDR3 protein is CASSQAIGTGEPYEQYF. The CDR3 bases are TGTGCCAGCAGCCAAGCGATTGGGACAGGGGAACCCTACGAGCAGTACTTC.

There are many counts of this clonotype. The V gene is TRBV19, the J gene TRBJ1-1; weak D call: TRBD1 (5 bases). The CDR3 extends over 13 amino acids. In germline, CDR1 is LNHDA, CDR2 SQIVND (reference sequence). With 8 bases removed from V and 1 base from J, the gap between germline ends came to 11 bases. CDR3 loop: CASDFQGNTEAFF. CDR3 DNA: TGTGCCAGTGACTTCCAGGGGAACACTGAAGCTTTCTTT.